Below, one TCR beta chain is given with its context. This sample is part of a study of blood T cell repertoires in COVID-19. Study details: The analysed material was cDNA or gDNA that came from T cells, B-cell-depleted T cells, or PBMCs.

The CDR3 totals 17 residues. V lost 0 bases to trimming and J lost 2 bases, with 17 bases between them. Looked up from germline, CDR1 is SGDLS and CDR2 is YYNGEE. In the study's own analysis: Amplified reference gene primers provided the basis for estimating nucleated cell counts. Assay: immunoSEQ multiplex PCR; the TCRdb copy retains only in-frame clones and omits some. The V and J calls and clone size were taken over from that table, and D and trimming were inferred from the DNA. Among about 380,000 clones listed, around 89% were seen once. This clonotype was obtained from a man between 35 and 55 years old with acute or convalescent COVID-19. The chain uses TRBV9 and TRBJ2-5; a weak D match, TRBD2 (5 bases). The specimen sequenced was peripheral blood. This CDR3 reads CASSVEGSPEAQETQYF. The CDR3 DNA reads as TGTGCCAGCAGCGTAGAGGGCTCTCCGGAGGCGCAAGAGACCCAGTACTTC.